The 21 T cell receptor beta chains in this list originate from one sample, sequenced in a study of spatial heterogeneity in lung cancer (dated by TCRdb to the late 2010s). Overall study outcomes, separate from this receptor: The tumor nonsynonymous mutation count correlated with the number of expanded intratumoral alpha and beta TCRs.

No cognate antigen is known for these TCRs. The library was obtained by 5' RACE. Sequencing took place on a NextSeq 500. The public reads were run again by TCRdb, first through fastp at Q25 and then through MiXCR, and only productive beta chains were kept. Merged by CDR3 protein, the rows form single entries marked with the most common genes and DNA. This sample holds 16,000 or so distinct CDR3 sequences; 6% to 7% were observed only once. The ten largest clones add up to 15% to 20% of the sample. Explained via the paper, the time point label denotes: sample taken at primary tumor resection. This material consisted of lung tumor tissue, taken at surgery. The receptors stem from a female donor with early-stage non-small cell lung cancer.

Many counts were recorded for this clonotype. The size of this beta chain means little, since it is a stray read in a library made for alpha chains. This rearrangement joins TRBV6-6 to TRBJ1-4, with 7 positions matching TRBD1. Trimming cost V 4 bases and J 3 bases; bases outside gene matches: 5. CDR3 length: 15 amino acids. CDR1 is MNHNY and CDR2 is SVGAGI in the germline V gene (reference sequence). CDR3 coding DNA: TGTGCCAGCAGTTTAGGACAGGACTCTAATGAAAAACTGTTTTTT. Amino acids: CASSLGQDSNEKLFF.

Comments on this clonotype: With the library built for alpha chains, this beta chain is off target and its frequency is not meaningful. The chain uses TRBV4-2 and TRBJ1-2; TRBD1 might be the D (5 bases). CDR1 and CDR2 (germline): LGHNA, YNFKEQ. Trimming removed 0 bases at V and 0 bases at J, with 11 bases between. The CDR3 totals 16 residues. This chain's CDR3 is CASSQDQAGPNYGYTF. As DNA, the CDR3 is TGTGCCAGCAGCCAAGATCAGGCAGGGCCTAACTATGGCTACACCTTC.

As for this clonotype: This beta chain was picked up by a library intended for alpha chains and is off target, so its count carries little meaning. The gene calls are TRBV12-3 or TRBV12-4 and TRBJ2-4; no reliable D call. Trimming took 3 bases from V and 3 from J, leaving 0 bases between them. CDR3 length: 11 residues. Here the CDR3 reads CASSFKNIQYF. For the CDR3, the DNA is TGTGCCAGCAGTTTCAAAAACATTCAGTACTTC.

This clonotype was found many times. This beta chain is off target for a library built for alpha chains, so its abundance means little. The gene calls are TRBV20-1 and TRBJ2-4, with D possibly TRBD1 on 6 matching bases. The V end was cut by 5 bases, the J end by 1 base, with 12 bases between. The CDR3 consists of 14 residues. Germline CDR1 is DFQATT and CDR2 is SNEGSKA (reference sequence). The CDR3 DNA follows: TGCAGTGCTGTGGACAGACGGGCCAAAAACATTCAGTACTTC. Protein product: CSAVDRRAKNIQYF.

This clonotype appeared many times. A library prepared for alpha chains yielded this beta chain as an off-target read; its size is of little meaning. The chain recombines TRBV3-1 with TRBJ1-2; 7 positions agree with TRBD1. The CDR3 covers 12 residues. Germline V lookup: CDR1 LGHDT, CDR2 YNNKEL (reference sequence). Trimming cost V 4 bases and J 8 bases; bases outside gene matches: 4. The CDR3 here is CASSPYRGGYTF. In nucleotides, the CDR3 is TGTGCCAGCAGCCCGTACAGGGGAGGCTACACCTTC.

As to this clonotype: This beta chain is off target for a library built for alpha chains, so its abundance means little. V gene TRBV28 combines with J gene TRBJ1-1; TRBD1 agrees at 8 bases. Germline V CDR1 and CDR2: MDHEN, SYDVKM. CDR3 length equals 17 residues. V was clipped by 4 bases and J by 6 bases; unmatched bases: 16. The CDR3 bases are TGTGCCAGCAGTTCGTCCGGGACAGGCGGTAATAAGGCTGAAGCTTTCTTT. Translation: CASSSSGTGGNKAEAFF.

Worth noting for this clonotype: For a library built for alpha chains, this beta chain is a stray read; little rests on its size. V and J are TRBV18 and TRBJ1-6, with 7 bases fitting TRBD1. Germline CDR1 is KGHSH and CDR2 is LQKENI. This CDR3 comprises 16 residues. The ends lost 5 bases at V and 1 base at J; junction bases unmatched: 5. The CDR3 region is CASSVRQGSYNSPLHF. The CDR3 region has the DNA TGTGCCAGCTCAGTTCGACAGGGATCCTATAATTCACCCCTCCACTTT. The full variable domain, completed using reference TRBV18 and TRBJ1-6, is NAGVMQNPRHLVRRRGQEARLRCSPMKGHSHVYWYRQLPEEGLKFMVYLQKENIIDESGMPKERFSAEFPKEGPSILRIQQVVRGDSAAYFCASSVRQGSYNSPLHFGNGTRLTVT.

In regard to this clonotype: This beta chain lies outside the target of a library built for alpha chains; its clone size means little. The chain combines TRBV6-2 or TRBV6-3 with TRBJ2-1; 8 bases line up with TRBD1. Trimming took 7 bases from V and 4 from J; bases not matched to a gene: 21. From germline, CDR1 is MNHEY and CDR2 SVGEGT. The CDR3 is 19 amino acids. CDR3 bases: TGTGCCAGCAAGAGTTACAGGGGGGTGCGTACAGACAAGTACAATGAGCAGTTCTTC. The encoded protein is CASKSYRGVRTDKYNEQFF.

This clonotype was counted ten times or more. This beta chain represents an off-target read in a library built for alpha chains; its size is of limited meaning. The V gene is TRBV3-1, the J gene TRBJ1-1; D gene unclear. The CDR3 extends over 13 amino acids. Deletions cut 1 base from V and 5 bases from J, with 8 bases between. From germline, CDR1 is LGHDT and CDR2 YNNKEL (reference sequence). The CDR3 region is CASSQVSGTEAFF. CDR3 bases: TGTGCCAGCAGCCAAGTGTCTGGGACTGAAGCTTTCTTT.

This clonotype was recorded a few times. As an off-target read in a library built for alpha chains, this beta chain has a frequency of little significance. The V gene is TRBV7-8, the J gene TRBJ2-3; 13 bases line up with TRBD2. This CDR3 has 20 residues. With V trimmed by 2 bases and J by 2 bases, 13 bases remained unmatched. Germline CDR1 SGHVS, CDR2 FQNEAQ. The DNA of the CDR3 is TGTGCCAGCAGCTTAATTTCAGGACTAGCGGGGGCCTGGGTCACAGATACGCAGTATTTT. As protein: CASSLISGLAGAWVTDTQYF.

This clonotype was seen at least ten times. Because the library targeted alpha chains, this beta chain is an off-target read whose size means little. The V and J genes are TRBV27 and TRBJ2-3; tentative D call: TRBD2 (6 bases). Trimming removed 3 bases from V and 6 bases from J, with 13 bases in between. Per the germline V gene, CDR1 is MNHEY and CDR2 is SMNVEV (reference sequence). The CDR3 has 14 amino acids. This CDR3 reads CASSFQRASDTQYF. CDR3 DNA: TGTGCCAGCAGTTTTCAGCGGGCGTCGGATACGCAGTATTTT.

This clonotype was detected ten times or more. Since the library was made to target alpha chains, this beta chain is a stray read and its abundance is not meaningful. CDR3 bases: TGCAGTGCCACCGTCCCTTTGGGTCGTTCTCACGAGCAGTACTTC. It encodes CSATVPLGRSHEQYF. The J gene is TRBJ2-7, the V gene TRBV20-1; D call uncertain. This CDR3 spans 15 amino acids. Deletions cut 6 bases from V and 5 bases from J, with 23 bases between. Germline CDR1 and CDR2: DFQATT and SNEGSKA (reference sequence).

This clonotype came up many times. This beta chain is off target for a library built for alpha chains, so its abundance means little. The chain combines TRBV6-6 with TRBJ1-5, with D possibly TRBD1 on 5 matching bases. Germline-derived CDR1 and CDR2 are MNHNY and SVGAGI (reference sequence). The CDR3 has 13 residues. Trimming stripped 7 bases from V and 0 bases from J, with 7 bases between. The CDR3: CASTGTSNQPQHF. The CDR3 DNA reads TGTGCCAGCACTGGGACTAGCAATCAGCCCCAGCATTTT.

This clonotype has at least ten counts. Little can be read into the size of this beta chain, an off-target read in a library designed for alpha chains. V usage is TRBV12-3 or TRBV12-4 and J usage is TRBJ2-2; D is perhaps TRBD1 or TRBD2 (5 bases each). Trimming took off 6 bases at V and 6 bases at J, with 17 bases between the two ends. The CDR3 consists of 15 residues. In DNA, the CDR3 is TGTGCCAGCAGGAAGACTGGCGAGGGGTCCGGGGAGCTGTTTTTT. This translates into CASRKTGEGSGELFF.

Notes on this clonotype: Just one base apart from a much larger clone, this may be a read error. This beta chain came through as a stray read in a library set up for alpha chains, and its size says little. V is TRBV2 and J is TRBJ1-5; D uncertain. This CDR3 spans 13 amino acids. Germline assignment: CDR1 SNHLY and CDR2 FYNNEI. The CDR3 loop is CVSRRKADQPQHF. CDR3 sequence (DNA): TGTGTCAGCAGGCGCAAGGCCGATCAGCCCCAGCATTTT.

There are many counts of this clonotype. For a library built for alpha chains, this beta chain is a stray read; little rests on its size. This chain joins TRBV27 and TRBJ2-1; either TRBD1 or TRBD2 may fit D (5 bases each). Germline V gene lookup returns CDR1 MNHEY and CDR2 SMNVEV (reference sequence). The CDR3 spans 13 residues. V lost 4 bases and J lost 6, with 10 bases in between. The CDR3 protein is CASSWGGSNEQFF. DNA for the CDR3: TGTGCCAGCAGTTGGGGCGGGTCCAATGAGCAGTTCTTC.

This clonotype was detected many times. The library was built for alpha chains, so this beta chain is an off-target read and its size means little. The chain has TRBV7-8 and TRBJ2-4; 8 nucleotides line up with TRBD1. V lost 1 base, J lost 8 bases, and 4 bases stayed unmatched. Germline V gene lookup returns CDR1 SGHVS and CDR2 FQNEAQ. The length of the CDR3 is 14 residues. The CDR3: CASSLGEDRDIQYF. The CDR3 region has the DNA TGTGCCAGCAGCTTAGGGGAGGACAGGGACATTCAGTACTTC.

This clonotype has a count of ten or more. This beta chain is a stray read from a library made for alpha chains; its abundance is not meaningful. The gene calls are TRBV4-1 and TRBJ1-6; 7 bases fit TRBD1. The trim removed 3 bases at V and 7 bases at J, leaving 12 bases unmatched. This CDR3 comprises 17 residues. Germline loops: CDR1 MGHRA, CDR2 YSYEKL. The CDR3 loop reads CASSHLSLQGRNSPLHF. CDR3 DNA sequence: TGCGCCAGCAGCCACCTCTCACTACAGGGGAGGAATTCACCCCTCCACTTT.

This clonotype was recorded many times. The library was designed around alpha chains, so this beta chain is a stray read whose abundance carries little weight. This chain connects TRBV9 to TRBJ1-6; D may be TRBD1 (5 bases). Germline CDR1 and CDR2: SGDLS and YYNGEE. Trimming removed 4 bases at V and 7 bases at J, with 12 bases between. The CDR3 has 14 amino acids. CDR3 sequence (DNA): TGTGCCAGCAGCAAAGGGACCGCGAATTCACCCCTCCACTTT. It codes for CASSKGTANSPLHF.

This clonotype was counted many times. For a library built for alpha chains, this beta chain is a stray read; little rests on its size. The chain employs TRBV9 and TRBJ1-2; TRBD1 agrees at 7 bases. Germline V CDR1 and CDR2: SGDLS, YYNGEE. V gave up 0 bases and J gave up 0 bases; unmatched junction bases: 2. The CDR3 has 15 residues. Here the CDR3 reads CASSVGDRSNYGYTF. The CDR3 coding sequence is TGTGCCAGCAGCGTAGGGGACAGATCTAACTATGGCTACACCTTC.

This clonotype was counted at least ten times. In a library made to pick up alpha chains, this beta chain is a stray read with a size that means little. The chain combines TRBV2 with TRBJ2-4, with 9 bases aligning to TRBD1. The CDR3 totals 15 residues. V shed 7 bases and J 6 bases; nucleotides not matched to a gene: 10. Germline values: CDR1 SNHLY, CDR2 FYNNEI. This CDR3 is CASTARDRARNIQYF. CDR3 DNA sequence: TGTGCCAGCACCGCCCGGGACAGGGCTCGAAACATTCAGTACTTC.